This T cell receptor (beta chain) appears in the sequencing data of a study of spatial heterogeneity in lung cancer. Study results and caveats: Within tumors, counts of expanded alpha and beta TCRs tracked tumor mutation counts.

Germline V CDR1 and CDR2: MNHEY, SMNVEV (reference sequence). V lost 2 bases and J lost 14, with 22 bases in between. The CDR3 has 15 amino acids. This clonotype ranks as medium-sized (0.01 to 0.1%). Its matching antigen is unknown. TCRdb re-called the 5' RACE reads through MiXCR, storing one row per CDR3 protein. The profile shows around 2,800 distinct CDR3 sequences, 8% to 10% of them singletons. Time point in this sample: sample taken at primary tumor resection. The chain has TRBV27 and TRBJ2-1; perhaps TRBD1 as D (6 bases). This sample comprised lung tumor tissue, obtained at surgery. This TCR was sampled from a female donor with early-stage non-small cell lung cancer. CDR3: CASSLELRTASKEFF. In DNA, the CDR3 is TGTGCCAGCAGTTTAGAGCTCCGGACAGCCTCGAAGGAGTTCTTC.